What follows are 22 T cell receptor beta chains derived from one specimen sequenced in a study of multiple sclerosis patients with progressive multifocal leukoencephalopathy. Repertoires were generated with immunoSEQ multiplex PCR, while TCRdb's copy carries only in-frame clones and drops some. The top ten clones hold about 5.7% of a sample with about 31,000 clones, about nine tenths of them seen once. The time point was: time of PML onset. Sequencing was performed on PBMCs, taken from a patient treated with natalizumab. The receptors here all came from a woman in her thirties or forties with progressive multifocal leukoencephalopathy.

This chain joins TRBV28 and TRBJ1-6; D is ambiguous. V was trimmed by 5 bases and J by 12 bases, leaving 11 bases between them. CDR3 length equals 12 residues. The germline CDR1 and CDR2 sequences are MDHEN and SYDVKM. CDR3 in amino acids: CASSPPRRPLHF. CDR3 nucleotides: TGTGCCAGCAGTCCTCCCCGGCGACCCCTCCACTTT.

The rearrangement joins TRBV30 to TRBJ2-1; 8 bases fit TRBD2. The CDR3 is 15 residues long. Germline V lookup: CDR1 GTSNPN, CDR2 SVGIG (reference sequence). Trimming removed 3 bases from V and 7 bases from J; junction bases left unmatched: 11. CDR3 residues: CAWRDGTSHGNEQFF. CDR3 sequence (DNA): TGTGCCTGGAGGGACGGGACTAGTCATGGGAATGAGCAGTTCTTC.

A few counts support this clone. The gene calls are TRBV13 and TRBJ1-4; no clear D gene. The length of the CDR3 is 11 residues. Germline V gene lookup returns CDR1 PRHDT and CDR2 FYEKMQ (reference sequence). With 1 base removed from V and 6 bases from J, the gap between germline ends came to 0 bases. The chain's CDR3 is CASSLDEKLFF. The CDR3 nucleotides are TGTGCCAGCAGCTTAGATGAAAAACTGTTTTTT.

The rearrangement uses TRBV5-4 and TRBJ2-1; 8 bases are a match to TRBD2. CDR1 is SGHNT and CDR2 is YYREEE in the germline V gene (reference sequence). Losses at the gene ends were 2 bases for V and 8 bases for J; bases not matched to a gene: 15. There are 17 residues in the CDR3. The CDR3 is CASSFLASGGPDDEQFF. CDR3 sequence (DNA): TGTGCCAGCAGCTTCTTGGCCTCGGGGGGGCCCGACGATGAGCAGTTCTTC.

The chain recombines TRBV6-4 with TRBJ2-7, with 7 bases aligning to TRBD2. Germline values: CDR1 MRHNA, CDR2 SNTAGT. The CDR3 sequence is 18 residues long. With 2 bases clipped from V and 3 bases from J, the junction kept 16 bases outside the gene matches. For the CDR3, the DNA is TGTGCCAGCAGTGACCCCCTAGGGAGGGCGGGCGAGAGCTACGAGCAGTACTTC. Translating it yields CASSDPLGRAGESYEQYF.

V and J are TRBV18 and TRBJ2-4; D might be TRBD1 (5 bases). Trimming removed 4 bases from V and 0 bases from J, with 19 bases in between. The CDR3 covers 18 residues. Germline V gives CDR1 KGHSH, CDR2 LQKENI. The CDR3 nucleotides are TGTGCCAGCTCACTCTGGGCCCAGGACACCGTAGCCAAAAACATTCAGTACTTC. As protein: CASSLWAQDTVAKNIQYF.

The V gene is TRBV27, the J gene TRBJ2-3; unclear D gene. The CDR3 sequence is 14 residues long. Germline V gene lookup returns CDR1 MNHEY and CDR2 SMNVEV (reference sequence). The V and J ends lost 5 bases and 4 bases respectively, with 13 bases between them. The CDR3 reads CASSPRPGPDTQYF. The CDR3 DNA reads as TGTGCCAGCAGTCCCCGTCCGGGTCCAGATACGCAGTATTTT.

The chain carries TRBV5-1 and TRBJ2-1; TRBD2 is a possible D gene (5 bases). The CDR3 loop spans 15 amino acids. V lost 5 bases to trimming and J lost 0 bases, with 12 bases between them. Germline V lookup: CDR1 SGHRS, CDR2 YFSETQ. The CDR3, as DNA: TGCGCCAGCAGTATAGCGCCGAGCTCCTACAATGAGCAGTTCTTC. The encoded protein is CASSIAPSSYNEQFF. The complete variable domain, with remaining parts taken from reference TRBV5-1 and TRBJ2-1, reads KAGVTQTPRYLIKTRGQQVTLSCSPISGHRSVSWYQQTPGQGLQFLFEYFSETQRNKGNFPGRFSGRQFSNSRSEMNVSTLELGDSALYLCASSIAPSSYNEQFFGPGTRLTVL.

This clone was seen only once. The CDR3 DNA follows: TGTGCCAGCAGCTCGGACAGCGACAATGAGCAGTTCTTC. It encodes CASSSDSDNEQFF. This rearrangement joins TRBV13 to TRBJ2-1; TRBD1 is a possible D gene (6 bases). Per germline, CDR1 PRHDT and CDR2 FYEKMQ (reference sequence). The CDR3 loop spans 13 amino acids. The V end was cut by 4 bases, the J end by 5 bases, with 9 bases between.

The J gene is TRBJ2-3, the V gene TRBV6-1, with unresolved D. The germline V gene encodes CDR1 MNHNS and CDR2 SASEGT. The CDR3 totals 14 residues. Trimming pared 6 bases from V and 0 bases from J, leaving 10 bases between. The CDR3 region has the DNA TGTGCCAGCAGCACCCGTGCTAGCACAGATACGCAGTATTTT. It is translated as CASSTRASTDTQYF.

This clone was counted between two and nine times. The chain joins TRBV21-1 to TRBJ1-5; the DNA was not used to check the table's D call, TRBD1. TRBV21-1 is annotated as a pseudogene. The CDR3 covers 14 residues. Here the CDR3 DNA reads TGTGCCAGCAGCGCCTACAGGGGTGATCAGCCCCAGCATTTT. This gives the protein CASSAYRGDQPQHF.

The chain couples TRBV28 to TRBJ2-5; the D gene is possibly TRBD2 (6 bases). This CDR3 region has 13 residues. CDR1 and CDR2 from the germline V gene are MDHEN and SYDVKM. Trimming removed 2 bases from V and 12 bases from J, with 16 bases in between. The CDR3 sequence is CASSLQPVAEEYF. Written as DNA, the CDR3 is TGTGCCAGCAGTTTACAACCCGTAGCGGAGGAGTACTTC.

The rearrangement links TRBV4-2 to TRBJ2-7; D unclear. V was pared by 0 bases and J by 0 bases, with 9 bases between. This CDR3 has 15 residues. From germline, CDR1 is LGHNA and CDR2 YNFKEQ. This chain's CDR3 is CASSQEGFPSYEQYF. CDR3 sequence (DNA): TGTGCCAGCAGCCAAGAGGGCTTTCCCTCCTACGAGCAGTACTTC.

V is TRBV27 and J is TRBJ1-2; no clear D. There are 13 residues in the CDR3. The V gene lost 6 bases and the J gene lost 6 bases, with 14 bases spanning the gap. Germline CDR1 and CDR2: MNHEY and SMNVEV (reference sequence). CDR3 coding DNA: TGTGCCAGCAGAGAGAATGAGAGGGATGGCTACACCTTC. This gives the protein CASRENERDGYTF.

Here the CDR3 DNA reads TGTGCCAGTGCTGGGACTAGTGATTTCTACGAGCAGTACTTC. Protein sequence: CASAGTSDFYEQYF. V usage is TRBV27 and J usage is TRBJ2-7, with TRBD2 matching 8 bases. Per the germline V gene, CDR1 is MNHEY and CDR2 is SMNVEV (reference sequence). Trimming at V came to 9 bases and at J to 3 bases, leaving 10 bases not matched to a gene. This CDR3 is 14 amino acids long.

The J gene is TRBJ2-2, the V gene TRBV19; D is perhaps TRBD1 (5 bases). The CDR3 contains 14 residues. The germline V and J ends were trimmed by 6 bases and 2 bases, with 10 bases remaining between them. CDR1 is LNHDA and CDR2 is SQIVND in the germline V gene (reference sequence). CDR3 sequence reads: CASRGTGNTGELFF. CDR3 coding DNA: TGTGCCAGTAGGGGCACAGGAAACACCGGGGAGCTGTTTTTT.

The V call is TRBV9, the J call TRBJ1-1; D ambiguous. This CDR3 is 10 amino acids long. The V end lost 4 bases, the J end lost 7 bases, and 5 bases lay between the germline ends. Looked up from germline, CDR1 is SGDLS and CDR2 is YYNGEE. The CDR3 here is CASSLNEAFF. The CDR3 region has the DNA TGTGCCAGCAGCCTGAATGAAGCTTTCTTT. The full variable domain, completed using reference TRBV9 and TRBJ1-1, is DSGVTQTPKHLITATGQRVTLRCSPRSGDLSVYWYQQSLDQGLQFLIQYYNGEERAKGNILERFSAQQFPDLHSELNLSSLELGDSALYFCASSLNEAFFGQGTRLTVV.

The chain links TRBV11-2 to TRBJ1-1; a possible D gene is TRBD1 (5 bases). Looked up from germline, CDR1 is SGHAT and CDR2 is FQNNGV. With 0 bases removed from V and 3 bases from J, the gap between germline ends came to 17 bases. The CDR3 has 17 amino acids. Written as DNA, the CDR3 is TGTGCCAGCAGCTTAGATCTTCCCGGCGGGGCGGACACTGAAGCTTTCTTT. This encodes CASSLDLPGGADTEAFF.

This sequence joins TRBV7-6 and TRBJ1-4, with 7 positions matching TRBD1. The J segment lost 1 base and the V segment lost 1 base, leaving 6 bases of the junction unmatched. This CDR3 is 17 amino acids long. Germline loops: CDR1 SGHVS, CDR2 FNYEAQ. The CDR3 DNA sequence: TGTGCCAGCAGCTTAGAGGCAGGGGGGGGAACTAATGAAAAACTGTTTTTT. Translation gives CASSLEAGGGTNEKLFF.

This sequence joins TRBV4-2 and TRBJ2-7; weak D call: TRBD2 (6 bases). This CDR3 has 14 amino acids. The germline CDR1 and CDR2 sequences are LGHNA and YNFKEQ. V was trimmed by 4 bases and J by 4 bases, leaving 14 bases between them. The CDR3 here is CASSPGVGPYEQYF. The CDR3 nucleotides are TGTGCCAGCAGCCCGGGAGTCGGCCCTTACGAGCAGTACTTC.

The chain employs TRBV5-1 and TRBJ1-4; D unresolved. Germline loops: CDR1 SGHRS, CDR2 YFSETQ. Trimming removed 0 bases from V and 3 bases from J, with 15 bases in between. The CDR3 sequence is 17 residues long. CDR3 sequence (DNA): TGCGCCAGCAGCTTGGAGGGCAGGATGAGTGCTAATGAAAAACTGTTTTTT. Encoded protein: CASSLEGRMSANEKLFF.

This chain links TRBV2 with TRBJ1-2, with 10 nucleotides matching TRBD1. The CDR3 loop spans 15 amino acids. CDR1 and CDR2 from the germline V gene are SNHLY and FYNNEI. V lost 8 bases to trimming and J lost 2 bases; unmatched junction nucleotides: 8. This chain's CDR3 is CASWDRGGPNYGYTF. CDR3 coding DNA: TGTGCCAGCTGGGACAGGGGAGGGCCCAACTATGGCTACACCTTC.